A single sample is the source of the 24 T cell receptor beta chains below, sequenced in a study of CD8 T cells in Susac syndrome. When the RNA was reverse transcribed, random hexamers were used with an input of roughly 0.45 to 1 ug. TCRdb re-derived calls from the immunoSEQ multiplex PCR reads in MiXCR, one entry per CDR3 protein. The top ten clones hold roughly 0.1% of a sample with about 210,000 distinct CDR3 sequences, around 95% of them seen once. Material: CD4+ T cells from PBMCs. These receptors were collected from a human donor with multiple sclerosis.

Details on this clonotype: A much bigger clone sits one base away, suggesting this may be a read error. The rearrangement joins TRBV27 to TRBJ2-5; no clear D. The CDR3 consists of 11 residues. Trimming removed 7 bases from V and 1 base from J, with 4 bases in between. Germline V CDR1 and CDR2: MNHEY, SMNVEV (reference sequence). CDR3 amino acids: CASTSQETQYF. The CDR3 region has the DNA TGTGCCAGCACCTCCCAAGAGACCCAGTACTTC.

V gene TRBV12-3 or TRBV12-4 combines with J gene TRBJ1-6; D is undetermined. This CDR3 contains 12 residues. The V end was cut by 3 bases, the J end by 14 bases, with 11 bases between. This chain's CDR3 is CASSLTFSALHF. The CDR3 nucleotides read TGTGCCAGCAGTTTGACATTTAGTGCCCTCCACTTT.

V and J are TRBV5-1 and TRBJ1-2; TRBD1 agrees at 8 bases. This CDR3 comprises 14 residues. Germline-derived CDR1 and CDR2 are SGHRS and YFSETQ. V shed 3 bases, J shed 2 bases, and the junction held 3 bases outside the gene matches. The CDR3 loop is CASSWGTGNYGYTF. DNA of the CDR3: TGCGCCAGCAGCTGGGGGACAGGAAACTATGGCTACACCTTC. The full variable domain, with the rest looked up from reference TRBV5-1 and TRBJ1-2, is KAGVTQTPRYLIKTRGQQVTLSCSPISGHRSVSWYQQTPGQGLQFLFEYFSETQRNKGNFPGRFSGRQFSNSRSEMNVSTLELGDSALYLCASSWGTGNYGYTFGSGTRLTVV.

This clonotype was counted once. V is TRBV29-1 and J is TRBJ2-3, with D unclear. Germline V gene data show CDR1 as SQVTM and CDR2 as ANQGSEA. The CDR3 covers 13 residues. Between the trimmed V and J ends, which lost 3 bases and 3 bases, there was a span of 10 bases. The CDR3 loop is CSVDVSPTDTQYF. The CDR3 region has the DNA TGCAGCGTTGATGTTAGTCCTACAGATACGCAGTATTTT.

The chain has TRBV29-1 and TRBJ2-2; 9 bases align to TRBD2. The CDR3 runs to 14 residues. With 6 bases clipped from V and 5 bases from J, the junction kept 7 bases outside the gene matches. The germline gives CDR1 SQVTM, CDR2 ANQGSEA. This CDR3 is CSVAGLAVTGELFF. CDR3 nucleotide sequence: TGCAGCGTCGCGGGACTAGCCGTTACCGGGGAGCTGTTTTTT.

The chain links TRBV2 to TRBJ2-3; D unclear. The CDR3 length is 13 residues. Trimming removed 8 bases at V and 2 bases at J, with 11 bases between. CDR1 is SNHLY, CDR2 FYNNEI, per germline. The CDR3 region is CASCLPSTDTQYF. The CDR3 DNA sequence: TGTGCCAGCTGTCTCCCTTCCACAGATACGCAGTATTTT.

The V call is TRBV19, the J call TRBJ1-5; tentative D call: TRBD1 (5 bases). Germline CDR1 and CDR2: LNHDA and SQIVND (reference sequence). CDR3 length equals 12 residues. Trimming took 7 bases from V and 8 from J, leaving 12 bases between them. DNA of the CDR3: TGTGCCAGTACGGCAGGGCGGGAGCCCCAGCATTTT. Protein: CASTAGREPQHF. Full variable domain (rest looked up from reference TRBV19 and TRBJ1-5): DGGITQSPKYLFRKEGQNVTLSCEQNLNHDAMYWYRQDPGQGLRLIYYSQIVNDFQKGDIAEGYSVSREKKESFPLTVTSAQKNPTAFYLCASTAGREPQHFGDGTRLSIL.

The chain uses TRBV9 and TRBJ2-5; no reliable D call. The CDR3 totals 17 residues. Trimming left V 0 bases short and J 3 bases short, with 18 bases between. Per the germline V gene, CDR1 is SGDLS and CDR2 is YYNGEE. CDR3 region: CASSVDHSPGRKETQYF. CDR3 sequence (DNA): TGTGCCAGCAGCGTAGACCACTCCCCAGGCCGAAAAGAGACCCAGTACTTC.

The chain employs TRBV25-1 and TRBJ1-6, with TRBD1 matching over 9 bases. The V segment lost 6 bases and the J segment 10 bases; nucleotides outside the gene matches: 10. Germline V lookup: CDR1 MGHDK, CDR2 SYGVNS. The CDR3 length is 15 residues. The CDR3, as DNA: TGTGCCAGCAGCGCTCCGGACAGGGGAGCGTCACCCCTCCACTTT. Translated: CASSAPDRGASPLHF.

In its sample, this clonotype was seen once. An end of the junction differs from the germline gene, which may be a read error. This rearrangement joins TRBV27 to TRBJ2-7; D is possibly TRBD2 (6 bases). Germline V gene lookup returns CDR1 MNHEY and CDR2 SMNVEV (reference sequence). The CDR3 consists of 15 residues. The CDR3 loop reads CASSLGAGTPERVTF. The CDR3 nucleotides read TGTGCCAGCAGTTTAGGGGCCGGGACTCCCGAGAGGGTTACCTTC.

The chain carries TRBV3-1 and TRBJ2-7; D gene uncertain. This CDR3 comprises 11 residues. Deletions cut 2 bases from V and 5 bases from J, with 4 bases between. CDR1 and CDR2 (germline): LGHDT, YNNKEL (reference sequence). CDR3 region: CASSQSNEQYF. The CDR3 coding sequence is TGTGCCAGCAGCCAAAGTAACGAGCAGTACTTC.

V is TRBV29-1 and J is TRBJ2-7; 14 nucleotides align to TRBD2. Trimming at V came to 7 bases and at J to 5 bases, leaving 7 bases not matched to a gene. Looked up from germline, CDR1 is SQVTM and CDR2 is ANQGSEA. The CDR3 covers 14 residues. CDR3 nucleotides: TGCAGCGCCTCGGGACTAGCGGGAGTAGACGAGCAGTACTTC. Protein product: CSASGLAGVDEQYF.

The CDR3 region is CASRETQGAYGEQFF. CDR3 in DNA: TGTGCCAGCAGAGAAACACAGGGGGCGTACGGGGAGCAGTTCTTC. The gene calls are TRBV12-3 or TRBV12-4 and TRBJ2-1, with TRBD1 matching 9 bases. This CDR3 contains 15 residues. Trimming took 6 bases from V and 10 from J; bases not matched to a gene: 13.

The rearrangement links TRBV20-1 to TRBJ2-7; D tentatively reads TRBD1 or TRBD2 (5 bases each). Germline values: CDR1 DFQATT, CDR2 SNEGSKA (reference sequence). V was shortened by 6 bases and J by 0 bases, with 18 bases between the two germline ends. This CDR3 region has 15 residues. The CDR3: CSARRQGRSSYEQYF. In DNA, the CDR3 is TGCAGTGCGCGGAGGCAGGGACGGAGCTCCTACGAGCAGTACTTC.

The chain uses TRBV30 and TRBJ2-7; either TRBD1 or TRBD2 may supply D (5 bases each). Germline CDR1 is GTSNPN and CDR2 is SVGIG (reference sequence). V shed 7 bases and J shed 7 bases, with 17 bases lying between them. This CDR3 has 12 residues. The CDR3 sequence is CASRGPQTEQYF. CDR3 bases: TGTGCCTCCCGGGGACCTCAAACAGAGCAGTACTTC.

The chain carries TRBV18 and TRBJ1-2; D gene ambiguous. Germline lookup yields CDR1 KGHSH and CDR2 LQKENI. V was shortened by 1 base and J by 8 bases, with 8 bases between the two germline ends. The CDR3 has 12 amino acids. CDR3 in DNA: TGTGCCAGCTCACCACGTAATTTGGGCTACACCTTC. Translating it yields CASSPRNLGYTF.

This clonotype was counted a single time. The chain has TRBV15 and TRBJ2-1; 9 bases map to TRBD1. Germline-derived CDR1 and CDR2 are LNHNV and YYDKDF (reference sequence). The junction had 7 bases not matched to a gene; V was cut back by 2 bases and J by 14 bases. The CDR3 extends over 13 amino acids. DNA for the CDR3: TGTGCCACCAGCAGAACCCGGGACAGGGAAGAGTTCTTC. Its protein product is CATSRTRDREEFF.

The rearrangement joins TRBV28 to TRBJ2-1; D gene uncertain. The CDR3 contains 13 residues. Per germline, CDR1 MDHEN and CDR2 SYDVKM. Deletions cut 1 base from V and 10 bases from J, with 11 bases between. In nucleotides, the CDR3 is TGTGCCAGCAGTTTATCGACACGGCGGGAGCAGTTCTTC. Translated: CASSLSTRREQFF.

The chain has TRBV2 and TRBJ2-5; D is uncertain. The CDR3 consists of 12 residues. Per germline, CDR1 SNHLY and CDR2 FYNNEI. V was cut by 7 bases and J by 5 bases, with 11 bases left in between. The CDR3 bases are TGTGCCAGCATCGAGTTAGGGGAGACCCAGTACTTC. Translating gives CASIELGETQYF.

The chain links TRBV7-3 to TRBJ2-7, with 8 bases that match TRBD2. The ends lost 5 bases at V and 2 bases at J; junction bases unmatched: 8. Germline lookup yields CDR1 SGHTA and CDR2 FQGTGA. The CDR3 spans 15 residues. CDR3 protein: CASSLVAGTPYEQYF. The CDR3 DNA follows: TGTGCCAGCAGCCTAGTAGCGGGAACCCCCTACGAGCAGTACTTC.

The chain is built from TRBV15 and TRBJ2-6; no clear D. The germline gives CDR1 LNHNV, CDR2 YYDKDF (reference sequence). The CDR3 runs 15 residues. Trimming took 1 base from V and 0 from J, leaving 4 bases between them. This chain's CDR3 is CATSRVSSGANVLTF. CDR3 coding DNA: TGTGCCACCAGCAGAGTGAGCTCTGGGGCCAACGTCCTGACTTTC.

The chain recombines TRBV7-6 with TRBJ2-1; D gene unclear. Germline CDR1 SGHVS, CDR2 FNYEAQ. Deletions cut 5 bases from V and 4 bases from J, with 9 bases between. This CDR3 is built from 13 residues. CDR3 residues: CASSPDSYNEQFF. Written as DNA, the CDR3 is TGTGCCAGCAGCCCTGACTCTTACAATGAGCAGTTCTTC.

The chain employs TRBV19 and TRBJ1-6, with TRBD1 as a possible D gene (6 bases). Germline CDR1 LNHDA, CDR2 SQIVND (reference sequence). Deletions cut 8 bases from V and 10 bases from J, with 15 bases between. CDR3 size: 13 residues. Here the CDR3 reads CASSWGGESPLHF. The CDR3 nucleotides read TGTGCCAGTTCTTGGGGGGGCGAATCACCCCTCCACTTT.

The chain recombines TRBV3-1 with TRBJ2-5; either TRBD1 or TRBD2 may fit D (6 bases each). The germline CDR1 and CDR2 sequences are LGHDT and YNNKEL (reference sequence). CDR3 length: 18 amino acids. The V end was cut by 7 bases, the J end by 5 bases, with 29 bases between. The CDR3 coding sequence is TGTGCCAGCAAGTCCGGTAGGGGGGAGCCTAATTGGGTGGAGACCCAGTACTTC. This sequence encodes CASKSGRGEPNWVETQYF.